The 27 T cell receptor beta chains reported below all come from one sample, sequenced in a study of blood T cells in healthy people across ages. The second PCR ran about 6 to 12 cycles with a sample-barcoded 5' primer and J-beta primers. TCRdb reprocessed the 5' RACE reads with MiXCR, giving one entry per CDR3 protein. The sample contains hundreds of thousands of distinct CDR3 sequences, roughly 25% of which appear only once. These data also formed part of another study, on T cells of mothers and their children.

Sequencing was performed on blood. The receptors shown here come from a boy aged 5-17 years in good health.

This clonotype has just a few counts. V is TRBV7-8 and J is TRBJ2-1, with D tentatively TRBD2 (5 bases). V dropped 5 bases and J dropped 8 bases, with 13 bases sitting between them. This CDR3 spans 13 amino acids. Germline V gene lookup returns CDR1 SGHVS and CDR2 FQNEAQ. The DNA for the CDR3 is TGTGCCAGCAGCATAGTTGGCGGGCATGAGCAGTTCTTC. This gives the protein CASSIVGGHEQFF.

The rearrangement uses TRBV20-1 and TRBJ2-5; 8 nucleotides align to TRBD1. V trimming: 0 bases; J trimming: 5 bases; junction bases outside the gene matches: 14. The V gene's germline CDR1 is DFQATT and CDR2 SNEGSKA (reference sequence). The CDR3 runs to 17 residues. The CDR3 sequence: CSARDQPDRGRWETQYF. The CDR3 coding sequence is TGCAGTGCTAGAGACCAACCCGACAGGGGCAGGTGGGAGACCCAGTACTTC.

The gene calls are TRBV6-5 and TRBJ1-1; no clear D. The CDR3 is 17 residues long. V shed 2 bases and J shed 1 base, with 17 bases lying between them. CDR1 and CDR2 from the germline V gene are MNHEY and SVGAGI. The CDR3, as DNA: TGTGCCAGCAGTTACGGTAGTGCGAACGAGGCGAACACTGAAGCTTTCTTT. Protein sequence: CASSYGSANEANTEAFF.

This clonotype has just a few counts. The chain uses TRBV12-3 or TRBV12-4 and TRBJ2-3; D is unresolved. The ends were cut back, 7 bases at V and 4 bases at J, with 12 bases in the middle. The CDR3 totals 13 residues. This CDR3 is CASTLIAADTQYF. CDR3 DNA sequence: TGTGCCAGCACGTTAATTGCCGCAGATACGCAGTATTTT.

The chain links TRBV29-1 to TRBJ2-3; a possible D gene is TRBD1 (5 bases). V gave up 4 bases and J gave up 4 bases, with 15 bases separating them. CDR1 and CDR2 (germline): SQVTM, ANQGSEA. This CDR3 is 14 amino acids long. The CDR3 bases are TGCAGCGTTGGCAGGGATCCCAACGCAGATACGCAGTATTTT. As protein: CSVGRDPNADTQYF.

Points on this clonotype: An end of the junction differs from the germline gene, which may be a read error. V and J are TRBV5-1 and TRBJ2-7; 8 bases line up with TRBD2. This CDR3 comprises 18 residues. Germline CDR1 and CDR2: SGHRS and YFSETQ. CDR3 region: CASSGTSLAGGASYGQYF. In DNA form, the CDR3 reads TGCGCCAGCAGCGGGACCTCTTTGGCGGGGGGCGCATCCTACGGGCAGTACTTC.

In this sample, this clonotype turned up a few times. The chain carries TRBV20-1 and TRBJ2-1; 8 positions agree with TRBD2. CDR1 and CDR2 (germline): DFQATT, SNEGSKA (reference sequence). Trimming at V came to 3 bases and at J to 0 bases, leaving 16 bases not matched to a gene. This CDR3 contains 19 residues. In DNA form, the CDR3 reads TGCAGTGCTAGCCGATCTAATGGCGGGAGGAGCGTCTCCTACAATGAGCAGTTCTTC. This gives the protein CSASRSNGGRSVSYNEQFF.

This clonotype appeared a few times. The chain recombines TRBV14 with TRBJ2-1; 8 bases align to TRBD2. The V gene's germline CDR1 is SGHDN and CDR2 FVKESK. This CDR3 has 15 residues. Trimming cost V 3 bases and J 6 bases; bases outside gene matches: 7. This CDR3 reads CASSHLLADLNEQFF. The CDR3, as DNA: TGTGCCAGCAGCCACCTACTAGCGGACCTCAATGAGCAGTTCTTC.

This chain uses TRBV15 with TRBJ2-2; D is unresolved. Germline V gene lookup returns CDR1 LNHNV and CDR2 YYDKDF (reference sequence). With 0 bases removed from V and 5 bases from J, the gap between germline ends came to 7 bases. The length of the CDR3 is 14 residues. The CDR3, as DNA: TGTGCCACCAGCAGAGATCTGGGAACCGGGGAGCTGTTTTTT. Protein product: CATSRDLGTGELFF. Full variable domain (rest looked up from reference TRBV15 and TRBJ2-2): DAMVIQNPRYQVTQFGKPVTLSCSQTLNHNVMYWYQQKSSQAPKLLFHYYDKDFNNEADTPDNFQSRRPNTSFCFLDIRSPGLGDTAMYLCATSRDLGTGELFFGEGSRLTVL.

The V and J genes are TRBV7-3 and TRBJ1-1; unclear D gene. This CDR3 contains 15 residues. Germline CDR1 and CDR2: SGHTA and FQGTGA. V dropped 3 bases and J dropped 4 bases, with 15 bases sitting between them. The CDR3 DNA reads as TGTGCCAGCAGCTTCCTGCCGAGACTAGGCACTGAAGCTTTCTTT. Its protein is CASSFLPRLGTEAFF.

This sequence joins TRBV7-2 and TRBJ2-5; 9 bases line up with TRBD2. The length of the CDR3 is 16 residues. Trimming removed 5 bases from V and 3 bases from J; junction bases left unmatched: 10. Germline CDR1 reads SGHTA; CDR2 reads FQGNSA. The CDR3 bases are TGTGCCAGCAGCCCCTTCAGGACTAGCGTGGAAGAGACCCAGTACTTC. Its protein product is CASSPFRTSVEETQYF.

The V and J genes are TRBV2 and TRBJ2-5; D unclear. The DNA end is more similar to TRBJ2-1, so the J call may be wrong. The germline V gene encodes CDR1 SNHLY and CDR2 FYNNEI. CDR3 size: 15 residues. CDR3 amino acids: CASSETSSSYNEQFF. The CDR3 coding sequence is TGTGCCAGCAGTGAGACGTCAAGCTCCTACAATGAGCAGTTCTTC.

This clonotype was picked up a small number of times. The chain uses TRBV4-1 and TRBJ2-7; perhaps TRBD2 as D (6 bases). The V end was cut by 4 bases, the J end by 4 bases, with 14 bases between. This CDR3 has 14 amino acids. CDR1 is MGHRA, CDR2 YSYEKL, per germline. This chain's CDR3 is CASSPPGLKYEQYF. CDR3 nucleotides: TGCGCCAGCAGCCCCCCCGGACTAAAATACGAGCAGTACTTC.

The gene calls are TRBV18 and TRBJ2-5; D gene ambiguous. Germline assignment: CDR1 KGHSH and CDR2 LQKENI. The CDR3 runs to 14 residues. Deletions cut 2 bases from V and 4 bases from J, with 11 bases between. This chain's CDR3 is CASSPEGGPETQYF. The CDR3 region has the DNA TGTGCCAGCTCACCAGAAGGCGGCCCAGAGACCCAGTACTTC.

The chain uses TRBV12-3 or TRBV12-4 and TRBJ2-5; TRBD2 is a possible D gene (7 bases). The CDR3 totals 14 residues. V lost 6 bases and J 5 bases, leaving 16 bases between the germline ends. CDR3 sequence reads: CASRGTWEGETQYF. The CDR3 DNA sequence: TGTGCCAGCAGGGGGACATGGGAGGGCGAGACCCAGTACTTC.

The chain recombines TRBV4-2 with TRBJ2-1, with 12 bases lining up with TRBD2. The trim removed 1 base at V and 1 base at J, leaving 11 bases unmatched. Germline V gives CDR1 LGHNA, CDR2 YNFKEQ. The length of the CDR3 is 20 residues. The CDR3 here is CASSQGRASGGAQSYNEQFF. Here the CDR3 DNA reads TGTGCCAGCAGCCAAGGGAGGGCTAGCGGGGGGGCCCAGTCCTACAATGAGCAGTTCTTC.

V gene TRBV21-1 combines with J gene TRBJ2-1; the tabulated D call, TRBD2, remains unverified against the DNA. TRBV21-1 is a documented pseudogene. The CDR3 loop spans 18 amino acids. The CDR3 nucleotides are TGTGCCAGCAGCAAATTGGGGTACCTAGCGGGAGTCGGGCCTGAGCAGTTCTTC. As protein: CASSKLGYLAGVGPEQFF.

This clonotype was seen a few times. This chain uses TRBV20-1 with TRBJ2-4; no clear D. CDR1 is DFQATT, CDR2 SNEGSKA, per germline (reference sequence). This CDR3 is built from 13 residues. V shed 0 bases and J shed 2 bases, with 5 bases lying between them. CDR3 nucleotide sequence: TGCAGTGCTAGAGAGTGGACCAAAAACATTCAGTACTTC. Its protein is CSAREWTKNIQYF.

This clonotype was counted a single time. The chain employs TRBV15 and TRBJ2-5; possible D gene TRBD2, 6 bases. The CDR3 spans 16 residues. V lost 3 bases and J lost 1, with 15 bases in between. Germline CDR1 and CDR2: LNHNV and YYDKDF (reference sequence). The CDR3 region has the DNA TGTGCCACCAGCAGTCTAGCGAGGGCGGGCCAAGAGACCCAGTACTTC. Protein: CATSSLARAGQETQYF.

As to this clonotype: No DNA is shown, since the ends of the CDR3 on it are uncertain; the CDR3 is the one TCRdb lists. The chain carries TRBV21-1 and TRBJ2-1; the table calls TRBD2, which could not be checked here. TRBV21-1 constitutes a pseudogene. The CDR3 is made up of 15 amino acids, end residues included. The CDR3 reads CRIPWAGGSYNEQFF.

This clonotype has only a few counts. The chain couples TRBV6-1 to TRBJ1-1; 7 bases map to TRBD1. CDR1 and CDR2 (germline): MNHNS, SASEGT. V was pared by 4 bases and J by 3 bases, with 8 bases of the junction left unmatched. This CDR3 spans 15 amino acids. The chain's CDR3 is CASSVGRGYHTEAFF. CDR3 bases: TGTGCCAGCAGTGTAGGCAGGGGGTATCACACTGAAGCTTTCTTT.

The chain is built from TRBV12-3 or TRBV12-4 and TRBJ2-1; maybe TRBD2 (6 bases). The CDR3 sequence is 14 residues long. Trimming took 5 bases from V and 6 from J, leaving 14 bases between them. The CDR3 DNA reads TGTGCCAGCAGTCTTGGTCGGAGGGCCAATGAGCAGTTCTTC. Its translation: CASSLGRRANEQFF.

This clonotype was counted between two and nine times. The gene calls are TRBV11-3 and TRBJ1-4, with D perhaps matching TRBD1 (6 bases). V dropped 3 bases and J dropped 7 bases, with 12 bases sitting between them. CDR3 length equals 14 residues. Germline loops: CDR1 SGHNT, CDR2 YENEEA. The DNA for the CDR3 is TGTGCCAGCAGCTTGGGACAAGAAGCTGAAAAACTGTTTTTT. It codes for CASSLGQEAEKLFF.

This sequence joins TRBV2 and TRBJ2-7, with D uncertain. CDR3 length: 11 amino acids. The germline V gene has CDR1 SNHLY and CDR2 FYNNEI. V gave up 1 base and J gave up 6 bases, with 4 bases separating them. The CDR3 is CASSEGVEQYF. The CDR3 coding sequence is TGTGCCAGCAGTGAAGGGGTCGAGCAGTACTTC.

This clonotype was counted a few times. This rearrangement joins TRBV12-3 or TRBV12-4 to TRBJ2-4; the D is unclear. This CDR3 contains 15 residues. V lost 5 bases to trimming and J lost 0 bases, with 11 bases between them. CDR3 DNA: TGTGCCAGCAGTACAAAATCACTAGCCAAAAACATTCAGTACTTC. Translated: CASSTKSLAKNIQYF.

This clonotype was observed a handful of times. The gene calls are TRBV29-1 and TRBJ1-5, with D tentatively TRBD1 (5 bases). V was trimmed by 4 bases and J by 4 bases, leaving 11 bases between them. Germline lookup yields CDR1 SQVTM and CDR2 ANQGSEA. CDR3 size: 13 residues. CDR3 sequence: CSVADSANQPQHF. The CDR3, as DNA: TGCAGCGTTGCCGACAGCGCAAATCAGCCCCAGCATTTT.

The sample holds one count of this clonotype. This chain uses TRBV24-1 with TRBJ1-2; possibly TRBD1 for D (5 bases). V lost 6 bases to trimming and J lost 1 base, with 11 bases between them. CDR1 KGHDR and CDR2 SFDVKD come from the germline V gene. The CDR3 length is 14 residues. The CDR3 region is CATSTDTFNYGYTF. CDR3 nucleotides: TGTGCCACCAGTACGGACACTTTTAACTATGGCTACACCTTC.